Shown below are 27 T cell receptor beta chains from a single sample sequenced in a study of shared clonotypes between healthy human individuals. Clones were read by immunoSEQ multiplex PCR, and TCRdb kept only the in-frame ones, dropping some. The data show approximately 1,000,000 clones, 70% to 85% seen once. The sequenced material came from memory CD4+ T cells from PBMCs. The subset was: CD45RA-negative fraction. Receptor source: a man between 18 and 35 years old in good health. Some clones in this sample may be carry-over from other donors' samples.

The CDR3 reads CASSQGVNSGNTIYF. The CDR3 DNA reads as TGTGCCAGCAGCCAAGGTGTCAACTCTGGAAACACCATATATTTT. This chain links TRBV4-2 with TRBJ1-3; D ambiguous. The length of the CDR3 is 15 residues. Per the germline V gene, CDR1 is LGHNA and CDR2 is YNFKEQ. V gave up 1 base and J gave up 0 bases, with 7 bases separating them.

This clone was counted once. The CDR3, as DNA: TGTGCCAGCAGTTGGACCTCTCAGGGCTCCTACGAGCAGTACTTC. It yields the protein CASSWTSQGSYEQYF. The genes are TRBV28 and TRBJ2-7, with D possibly TRBD1 on 5 matching bases. The CDR3 is 15 residues long. The germline V and J ends were trimmed by 4 bases and 0 bases, with 13 bases remaining between them. Germline values: CDR1 MDHEN, CDR2 SYDVKM.

This clone occurred once. In the same sample, other DNA sequences code for this CDR3. CDR3 in amino acids: CASSEGPGRGYTF. The CDR3 coding sequence is TGTGCCAGCAGTGAAGGCCCGGGCCGAGGCTACACCTTC. The chain links TRBV2 to TRBJ1-2; D is undetermined. V was pared by 1 base and J by 8 bases, with 11 bases between. The CDR3 contains 13 residues. Germline-derived CDR1 and CDR2 are SNHLY and FYNNEI. Using reference TRBV2 and TRBJ1-2 for the parts outside the CDR3, the full variable domain is EPEVTQTPSHQVTQMGQEVILRCVPISNHLYFYWYRQILGQKVEFLVSFYNNEISEKSEIFDDQFSVERPDGSNFTLKIRSTKLEDSAMYFCASSEGPGRGYTFGSGTRLTVV.

The chain is built from TRBV18 and TRBJ1-2, with D possibly matching TRBD1 (5 bases). This CDR3 has 14 amino acids. Trimming stripped 0 bases from V and 6 bases from J, with 11 bases between. Germline lookup yields CDR1 KGHSH and CDR2 LQKENI. In DNA form, the CDR3 reads TGTGCCAGCTCACCACCTCGCGGGGCCGATGGCTACACCTTC. Translated, it gives CASSPPRGADGYTF.

This clone showed up just once. This chain links TRBV5-1 with TRBJ1-3; TRBD1 is a possible D gene (5 bases). Germline CDR1 reads SGHRS; CDR2 reads YFSETQ. The CDR3 totals 15 residues. The V end was cut by 0 bases, the J end by 4 bases, with 11 bases between. CDR3: CASSLVGAGGNTIYF. The CDR3 nucleotides read TGCGCCAGCAGCTTGGTAGGGGCAGGAGGAAACACCATATATTTT.

In this sample, this clone turned up a few times. In nucleotides, the CDR3 is TGTGCCAGCAGGGAGAGGGCAGAGTTCTTC. Protein product: CASRERAEFF. The rearrangement links TRBV12-1 to TRBJ2-1; the table's D call, TRBD2, has no DNA check behind it. TRBV12-1 is an annotated pseudogene. This CDR3 contains 10 residues.

The chain links TRBV4-1 to TRBJ1-1; 10 bases line up with TRBD1. V trimming: 4 bases; J trimming: 6 bases; junction bases outside the gene matches: 2. Germline assignment: CDR1 MGHRA and CDR2 YSYEKL. This CDR3 has 13 amino acids. CDR3 sequence (DNA): TGCGCCAGCAGCCTGGGACAGGGGTCTGAAGCTTTCTTT. This encodes CASSLGQGSEAFF.

In its sample, this clone was seen many times. Additional DNA sequences in this sample encode the identical CDR3. The rearrangement uses TRBV30 and TRBJ1-5; no clear D. Trimming stripped 0 bases from V and 5 bases from J, with 8 bases between. CDR1 and CDR2 from the germline V gene are GTSNPN and SVGIG (reference sequence). CDR3 length equals 13 residues. Here the CDR3 reads CAWSVAGDQPQHF. As DNA, the CDR3 is TGTGCCTGGAGTGTGGCAGGCGATCAGCCCCAGCATTTT. Together with reference TRBV30 and TRBJ1-5, the CDR3 gives the full variable domain: SQTIHQWPATLVQPVGSPLSLECTVEGTSNPNLYWYRQAAGRGLQLLFYSVGIGQISSEVPQNLSASRPQDRQFILSSKKLLLSDSGFYLCAWSVAGDQPQHFGDGTRLSIL.

Notes on this clone: Just one base apart from a much larger clone, this may be a read error. Other DNA sequences in this specimen translate into the identical CDR3. This chain connects TRBV7-3 to TRBJ1-1, with 8 bases that match TRBD1. CDR1 and CDR2 from the germline V gene are SGHTA and FQGTGA. The CDR3 is 14 residues long. V was clipped by 2 bases and J by 2 bases; unmatched bases: 1. As DNA, the CDR3 is TGTGCCAGCAGCTTAGGACAGGGTAACACTGAAGCTTTCTTT. This gives the protein CASSLGQGNTEAFF.

This clone occurred a few times. The chain links TRBV11-2 to TRBJ2-3; the D gene is possibly TRBD2 (5 bases). The CDR3 runs to 16 residues. Germline V gives CDR1 SGHAT, CDR2 FQNNGV. Between the trimmed V and J ends, which lost 1 base and 1 base, there was a span of 12 bases. CDR3 loop: CASSLGVGSGTDTQYF. The CDR3 bases are TGTGCCAGCAGCTTAGGGGTGGGTAGCGGCACAGATACGCAGTATTTT.

J is TRBJ2-3 and V is TRBV18; 11 bases fit TRBD2. V lost 5 bases and J lost 0; bases outside the gene matches: 4. Germline V gene lookup returns CDR1 KGHSH and CDR2 LQKENI. The CDR3 consists of 16 residues. The CDR3 sequence: CASSEGLAASTDTQYF. Here the CDR3 DNA reads TGTGCCAGCTCAGAGGGACTAGCGGCTAGCACAGATACGCAGTATTTT.

The gene calls are TRBV2 and TRBJ2-2; the match to TRBD2 covers 13 bases. The CDR3 has 15 residues. Germline lookup yields CDR1 SNHLY and CDR2 FYNNEI. CDR3 region: CASGLAGAPGGELFF. For the CDR3, the DNA is TGTGCAAGCGGACTAGCGGGAGCCCCGGGAGGGGAGCTGTTTTTT. Full variable domain (rest looked up from reference TRBV2 and TRBJ2-2): EPEVTQTPSHQVTQMGQEVILRCVPISNHLYFYWYRQILGQKVEFLVSFYNNEISEKSEIFDDQFSVERPDGSNFTLKIRSTKLEDSAMYFCASGLAGAPGGELFFGEGSRLTVL.

The chain links TRBV19 to TRBJ2-5; tentative D call: TRBD2 (5 bases). Per the germline V gene, CDR1 is LNHDA and CDR2 is SQIVND (reference sequence). The CDR3 covers 13 residues. Trimming removed 3 bases at V and 7 bases at J, with 12 bases between. Here the CDR3 DNA reads TGTGCCAGTAGTATCGGCCGAGGAGGGACCCAGTACTTC. Protein product: CASSIGRGGTQYF.

This chain connects TRBV6-5 to TRBJ1-4, with D unresolved. The germline V gene encodes CDR1 MNHEY and CDR2 SVGAGI. The ends were cut back, 4 bases at V and 0 bases at J, with 9 bases in the middle. The CDR3 consists of 15 residues. The CDR3: CASSFNLATNEKLFF. CDR3 DNA: TGTGCCAGCAGTTTCAACCTTGCAACTAATGAAAAACTGTTTTTT.

Of note for this clone: A single base is all that separates this from a far larger clone, so a read error is likely. The rearrangement links TRBV6-1 to TRBJ1-2; tentatively, D is TRBD1 (5 bases). The CDR3 runs 13 residues. In germline, CDR1 is MNHNS, CDR2 SASEGT. The CDR3 coding sequence is TGTGCCAGCAGTGAACAGGGTATCTATAGCTACACCTTC. Translated: CASSEQGIYSYTF.

This clone was detected once. V and J are TRBV6-5 and TRBJ1-1, with 9 bases aligning to TRBD1. V lost 2 bases to trimming and J lost 4 bases; unmatched junction nucleotides: 2. The germline gives CDR1 MNHEY, CDR2 SVGAGI. The CDR3 is 14 amino acids. CDR3 nucleotide sequence: TGTGCCAGCAGTTACGAGGACAGGGGCACTGAAGCTTTCTTT. It specifies CASSYEDRGTEAFF.

The rearrangement joins TRBV4-2 to TRBJ2-4; D is perhaps TRBD1 or TRBD2 (5 bases each). The germline V gene has CDR1 LGHNA and CDR2 YNFKEQ. There are 20 residues in the CDR3. Between the trimmed V and J ends, which lost 0 bases and 0 bases, there was a span of 21 bases. The CDR3 bases are TGTGCCAGCAGCCAAGAACAGATTGGGGGTTGGGAACTAGCCAAAAACATTCAGTACTTC. Amino acid sequence: CASSQEQIGGWELAKNIQYF.

The V call is TRBV5-1, the J call TRBJ2-1; 13 nucleotides align to TRBD2. The CDR3 is made up of 14 amino acids. Germline V CDR1 and CDR2: SGHRS, YFSETQ. Trimming took 4 bases from V and 15 from J; bases not matched to a gene: 10. The CDR3 DNA reads TGCGCCAGCAGCCCCGGGACTAGCGGGGAGGTTTGGTTCTTC. Its protein product is CASSPGTSGEVWFF.

This clone was picked up a small number of times. The chain links TRBV28 to TRBJ2-1; TRBD1 is a possible D gene (6 bases). The CDR3 is made up of 15 amino acids. The germline CDR1 and CDR2 sequences are MDHEN and SYDVKM. V lost 5 bases and J 4 bases, leaving 15 bases between the germline ends. The CDR3, as DNA: TGTGCCAGCAGTCGTCAGGGGCGCGTTTACAATGAGCAGTTCTTC. Its translation is CASSRQGRVYNEQFF.

The rearrangement joins TRBV5-1 to TRBJ2-7, with D perhaps being TRBD1 or TRBD2 (7 bases each). This CDR3 region has 18 residues. Between the trimmed V and J ends, which lost 3 bases and 5 bases, there was a span of 27 bases. Per germline, CDR1 SGHRS and CDR2 YFSETQ. This CDR3 is CASSSGGRQGRGANEQYF. The DNA for the CDR3 is TGCGCCAGCAGCTCGGGGGGTCGACAGGGAAGGGGAGCTAACGAGCAGTACTTC.

This chain joins TRBV5-1 and TRBJ2-1; D is ambiguous. The CDR3 consists of 14 residues. Trimming pared 3 bases from V and 0 bases from J, leaving 7 bases between. CDR1 and CDR2 from the germline V gene are SGHRS and YFSETQ. This CDR3 is CASSWASSYNEQFF. CDR3 sequence (DNA): TGCGCCAGCAGCTGGGCTAGCTCCTACAATGAGCAGTTCTTC.

This clone showed up just a few times. V is TRBV5-1 and J is TRBJ2-5; 16 positions match TRBD2. V lost 3 bases to trimming and J lost 3 bases; unmatched junction nucleotides: 8. The CDR3 sequence is 18 residues long. Germline V gives CDR1 SGHRS, CDR2 YFSETQ. DNA of the CDR3: TGCGCCAGCAGCTGGGGACTAGCGGGAGGGTCGGGGAAAGAGACCCAGTACTTC. Translating gives CASSWGLAGGSGKETQYF. The variable domain in full, with the rest retrieved from reference TRBV5-1 and TRBJ2-5, is KAGVTQTPRYLIKTRGQQVTLSCSPISGHRSVSWYQQTPGQGLQFLFEYFSETQRNKGNFPGRFSGRQFSNSRSEMNVSTLELGDSALYLCASSWGLAGGSGKETQYFGPGTRLLVL.

This clone has only a few counts. V usage is TRBV9 and J usage is TRBJ1-2; D ambiguous. Trimming left V 3 bases short and J 5 bases short, with 17 bases between. This CDR3 spans 15 amino acids. Germline lookup yields CDR1 SGDLS and CDR2 YYNGEE. CDR3 in amino acids: CASSARDGQTYGYTF. The CDR3 DNA reads as TGTGCCAGCAGCGCGCGTGATGGGCAAACTTATGGCTACACCTTC. The whole variable domain, remainder taken from reference TRBV9 and TRBJ1-2, is DSGVTQTPKHLITATGQRVTLRCSPRSGDLSVYWYQQSLDQGLQFLIQYYNGEERAKGNILERFSAQQFPDLHSELNLSSLELGDSALYFCASSARDGQTYGYTFGSGTRLTVV.

The gene calls are TRBV30 and TRBJ2-1; the match to TRBD1 covers 7 bases. Germline-derived CDR1 and CDR2 are GTSNPN and SVGIG (reference sequence). The CDR3 is made up of 14 amino acids. V lost 4 bases and J lost 4; bases outside the gene matches: 7. CDR3 region: CAWNRGASYNEQFF. The CDR3 nucleotides are TGTGCCTGGAACAGGGGTGCCTCTTACAATGAGCAGTTCTTC.

The rearrangement joins TRBV14 to TRBJ2-7; D unresolved. Germline CDR1 SGHDN, CDR2 FVKESK. The CDR3 has 13 residues. V lost 1 base to trimming and J lost 6 bases, with 10 bases between them. In nucleotides, the CDR3 is TGTGCCAGCAGCCAAGGATATATGGGCGAGCAGTACTTC. Protein: CASSQGYMGEQYF.

The rearrangement links TRBV2 to TRBJ2-7; D is possibly TRBD2 (6 bases). The CDR3 runs to 13 residues. Germline values: CDR1 SNHLY, CDR2 FYNNEI. V was cut by 4 bases and J by 6 bases, with 13 bases left in between. The DNA for the CDR3 is TGTGCCAGCAGTGGCGGGACCGGCCGCGAGCAGTACTTC. Translating it yields CASSGGTGREQYF.

The rearrangement links TRBV28 to TRBJ2-7, with 7 bases that match TRBD1. Germline lookup yields CDR1 MDHEN and CDR2 SYDVKM. J lost 6 bases, V lost 6 bases, and 8 bases had no gene match. The CDR3 sequence is 13 residues long. CDR3 protein: CASRRDPGGEQYF. CDR3 DNA: TGTGCCAGCAGACGAGACCCAGGGGGCGAGCAGTACTTC.